This T cell receptor beta chain was retrieved from a study of T cell responses to AZD1222 COVID-19 vaccine. As for this clone: What it binds is unknown.

The repertoire was sequenced with immunoSEQ multiplex PCR; TCRdb's copy has only in-frame clones and lacks some. This repertoire shows roughly 110,000 clones, roughly 87% found once; its top ten account for less than 9.5%. Notes on the study in general: None of the repertoires were sampled until the peak T cell response had passed. Variant regions that are unmutated are reportedly the target of nearly half of spike-specific TCRs. Regions 160-218 and 743-854 dominated among vaccine-associated CD4 TCRs spanning spike.

The sample here was peripheral blood, taken 28 days after the second AZD1222 dose. This clonotype originated in an adult who received the AZD1222 COVID-19 vaccine.

CDR3 nucleotide sequence: TGTGCCAGCAGCTTTCCCAGCGGGGGACAAGAGACCCAGTACTTC. Its translation: CASSFPSGGQETQYF. The V gene is TRBV7-9, the J gene TRBJ2-5, with 8 bases aligning to TRBD2. The CDR3 totals 15 residues. Germline CDR1 reads SEHNR; CDR2 reads FQNEAQ (reference sequence). J gave up 2 bases and V 3 bases, and 5 bases lay outside the gene matches.